A selection of T cell receptor beta chains follows, all from one sample in a study of PD-1 blockade in classical Hodgkin lymphoma. TCRdb's table, derived via immunoSEQ multiplex PCR, lists solely in-frame clones and lacks some. Of 16,000 or so clones in the sample, 82% were seen once. Here the sequenced sample was peripheral blood mononuclear cells (PBMCs), taken before the second cycle of nivolumab. These receptors all come from a human donor with classical Hodgkin lymphoma. The CDR3 runs from the conserved cysteine through the conserved F or W. The D gene is left open where the match is weak.

j_call d_call v_call cdr3_aa
TRBJ2-3 NA TRBV6-1 CASQGINADTQYF
TRBJ2-5 NA TRBV6-5 CASSPVVRETQYF
TRBJ2-1 TRBD2 TRBV6-6 CASGAGDQFF
TRBJ2-1 NA TRBV6-5 CASSLGYPSTEQFF
TRBJ2-5 NA TRBV12-5 CASGLGSGGMQETQYF
TRBJ2-5 NA TRBV4-2 CASSQAGKTQYF
TRBJ1-1 NA TRBV11-2 CASSKGMNTEAFF
TRBJ1-5 NA TRBV21-1 CASRGYQPQHF
TRBJ2-1 NA TRBV19 CASSRRSSYNEQFF
TRBJ1-1 TRBD1 TRBV7-9 CASSSRRQGNTEAFF
TRBJ2-4 NA TRBV6-1 CASSPGLRGIQYF
TRBJ1-5 TRBD1 TRBV6-4 CASSETGGNQPQHF
TRBJ1-2 NA TRBV20-1 CSARAGYGYTF
TRBJ1-4 NA TRBV7-2 CASSLVGRGEKLFF
TRBJ1-2 NA TRBV7-9 CASSGTGKGYTF
TRBJ1-2 NA TRBV2 CASTEGGNYGYTF
TRBJ1-2 NA TRBV5-5 CASSLGTYGYTF
TRBJ2-3 TRBD2 TRBV7-3 CASSTTGLGTDTQYF
TRBJ1-1 NA TRBV12-5 CASGYRSNTEAFF
TRBJ2-7 TRBD1 TRBV18 CASSPGTGDSYEQYF
TRBJ1-6 NA TRBV9 CASSPRDGPADNSPLHF
TRBJ1-1 TRBD1 TRBV18 CASSPVGQPNTEAFF
TRBJ2-3 NA TRBV4-3 CASSQDQGDTQYF
TRBJ2-7 NA TRBV7-9 CASSRESYEQYF
TRBJ1-3 NA TRBV6-6 CASTQDLNTIYF
TRBJ2-3 NA TRBV28 CASSLQGPDTQYF
TRBJ2-4 NA TRBV19 CASSPHRDVNIQYF
TRBJ2-3 NA TRBV2 CASSLVGGAGDTQYF
TRBJ1-3 TRBD1 TRBV18 CASSLRDRVTGNTIYF
TRBJ2-7 NA TRBV4-3 CASSQGGDYEQYF
TRBJ2-5 NA TRBV7-8 CASRLGRVNQETQYF
TRBJ2-7 NA TRBV5-1 CASSPGSPYEQYF
TRBJ1-5 TRBD1 TRBV13 CASRSRTGWNQPQHF
TRBJ2-2 NA TRBV6-1 CASSRLNGELFF
TRBJ1-5 TRBD1 TRBV14 CASSPRTGRQPQHF
TRBJ2-1 TRBD2 TRBV25-1 CASSVAGTYNEQFF
TRBJ2-1 NA TRBV27 CASTPLSRGYNEQFF
TRBJ1-2 TRBD1 TRBV18 CASSSPTGRLGGYTF
TRBJ2-7 NA TRBV7-6 CASSLDSPKGEQYF
TRBJ2-3 NA TRBV6-5 CASSYSGTDTQYF
TRBJ1-1 NA TRBV4-1 CASSHLQSMNTEAFF